This TCR beta chain originates from a study of cytomegalovirus exposure and HLA in healthy donors. Broader study findings: Three CMV-associated chains proved CMV antigen-specific in vitro.

Repertoires were generated with immunoSEQ multiplex PCR, while TCRdb's copy carries only in-frame clones and drops some. The sample yields 160,000 or so clones, around four fifths seen once. This CDR3 is 15 amino acids long. Germline CDR1 and CDR2: GTSNPN and SVGIG (reference sequence). V shed 3 bases, J shed 4 bases, and the junction held 8 bases outside the gene matches. Comment on this clone: The antigen is undetermined.

The receptor's source is a man aged 25-45 years in good health and CMV-seropositive. The sequenced sample was PBMCs. The chain combines TRBV30 with TRBJ2-4; 8 nucleotides align to TRBD2. The CDR3: CAWRQGTGGKNIQYF. The DNA for the CDR3 is TGTGCCTGGAGGCAAGGGACGGGGGGGAAAAACATTCAGTACTTC.